This record covers a single T cell receptor beta chain. What it binds is not known. These data are taken from a study of cytomegalovirus exposure and HLA in healthy donors. Overall study context: The approximately 120 validation repertoires, a later analysis reported, used the same platform as the approximately 700 first-cohort repertoires.

The table came from immunoSEQ multiplex PCR; TCRdb's copy has only in-frame clones and leaves some out. Seen here are about 130,000 clones, about 90% observed once, and the top ten hold around 6%. The CDR3 runs 16 residues. Germline lookup yields CDR1 SGHRS and CDR2 YFSETQ. Trimming pared 2 bases from V and 5 bases from J, leaving 19 bases between. Study-level points and caveats: Cytomegalovirus status was reportedly diagnosed by the classifier with high specificity and sensitivity.

This chain connects TRBV5-1 to TRBJ2-5, with D tentatively TRBD2 (5 bases). The sequence derives from a woman aged 30 to 39 in good health and CMV-seropositive. The specimen sequenced was PBMCs. The CDR3 sequence is CASSFSPQGLGETQYF. CDR3 sequence (DNA): TGCGCCAGCAGCTTTTCCCCACAAGGACTGGGGGAGACCCAGTACTTC.